Included here is one TCR beta chain sequence, with context. Its cognate antigen is unknown. The isolated RNA, all of it, was reverse transcribed, so expressed TCRB transcripts were what got sequenced. Regulatory, naive and central memory T cell samples averaged around 3.6 million reads. Method: immunoSEQ multiplex PCR; TCRdb's copy keeps in-frame clones and lacks some. The sample lists about 650,000 clones; around 12% were seen once. This sample is drawn from a study of beta chain features in type 1 diabetes. Broader study findings: A greater similarity of naive, central memory and Treg TCRB repertoires was seen among patients than among healthy donors. Type 1 diabetes patients had moderately but significantly shorter TCRB CDR3s in all four CD4+ subsets. Whether HLA type affects TCRB rearrangement stayed undetermined in the present work.

The germline gives CDR1 SGHTA, CDR2 FQGNSA. V lost 5 bases, J lost 9 bases, and 17 bases lay in between. This CDR3 comprises 14 residues. The source is a man aged 25-45 years with type 1 diabetes. The material sequenced was naive CD4+ T cells from blood. The gene calls are TRBV7-2 and TRBJ2-1; possibly TRBD1 or TRBD2 for D (7 bases each). This CDR3 is CASSPPGGGGEQFF. Here the CDR3 DNA reads TGTGCCAGCAGCCCACCAGGGGGGGGCGGTGAGCAGTTCTTC.